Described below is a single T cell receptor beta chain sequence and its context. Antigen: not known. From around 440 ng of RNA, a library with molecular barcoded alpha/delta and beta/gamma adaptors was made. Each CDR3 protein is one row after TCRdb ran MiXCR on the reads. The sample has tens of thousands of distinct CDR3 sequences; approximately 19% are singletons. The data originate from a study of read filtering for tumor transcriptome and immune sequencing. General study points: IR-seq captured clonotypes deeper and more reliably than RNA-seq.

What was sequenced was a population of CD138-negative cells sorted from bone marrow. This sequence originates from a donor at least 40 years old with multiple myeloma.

The CDR3 bases are TGTGCCAGCAGTTCTGGGTCATGGGGAAAGCATTTT. Its translation: CASSSGSWGKHF. The genes are TRBV28 and TRBJ1-5, with D uncertain. The CDR3 totals 12 residues. With 4 bases removed from V and 14 bases from J, the gap between germline ends came to 15 bases. Per the germline V gene, CDR1 is MDHEN and CDR2 is SYDVKM.